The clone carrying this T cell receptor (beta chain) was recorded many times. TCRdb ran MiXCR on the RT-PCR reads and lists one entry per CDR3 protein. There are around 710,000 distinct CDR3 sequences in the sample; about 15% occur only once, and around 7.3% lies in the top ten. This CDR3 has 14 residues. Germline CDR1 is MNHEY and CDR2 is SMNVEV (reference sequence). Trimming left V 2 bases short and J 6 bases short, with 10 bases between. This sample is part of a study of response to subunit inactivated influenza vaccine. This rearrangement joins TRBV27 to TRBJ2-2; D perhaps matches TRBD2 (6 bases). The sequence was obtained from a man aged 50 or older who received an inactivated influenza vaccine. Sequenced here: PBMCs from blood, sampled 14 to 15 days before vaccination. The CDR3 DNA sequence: TGTGCCAGCAGTTTAAAGTGGGGGGCCGGGGAGCTGTTTTTT. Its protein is CASSLKWGAGELFF.